A selection of T cell receptor beta chains follows, all from one sample in a study of blood T cell repertoires in COVID-19. TCRdb keeps only in-frame clones here, not all; method: immunoSEQ multiplex PCR. The table records roughly 130,000 clones, over 75% of them present only once. The sequenced material came from peripheral blood. These receptors were taken from a woman aged 60 to 75 with acute or convalescent COVID-19. Each CDR3 is given with its conserved first and last residue. The D gene is left open where the match is weak. Size tells how often a clone was seen (once, few, many) or the class of an expanded clone, and some rows leave it out.

abundance: NA; v_gene: TRBV7-2; d_gene: NA; j_gene: TRBJ1-2; CDR3nt: TGTGCCAGCAGCAAGAATGCCGGCGGCGGCTACACCTTC; CDR3aa: CASSKNAGGGYTF
abundance: NA; v_gene: TRBV5-4; d_gene: NA; j_gene: TRBJ1-2; CDR3nt: TGTGCCAGCAGCTTATTATCGGGTCAACCCAGCTATGGCTACACCTTC; CDR3aa: CASSLLSGQPSYGYTF
abundance: NA; v_gene: TRBV19; d_gene: TRBD1; j_gene: TRBJ1-2; CDR3nt: TGTGCCAGTAAGGAGACAGGGGGCAAGGGCTATGGCTACACCTTC; CDR3aa: CASKETGGKGYGYTF
abundance: NA; v_gene: TRBV11-2; d_gene: TRBD1; j_gene: TRBJ1-5; CDR3nt: TGTGCCAGCAGCTTAGGGGACAGTCTAGGCCAGCCCCAGCATTTT; CDR3aa: CASSLGDSLGQPQHF
abundance: NA; v_gene: TRBV7-8; d_gene: NA; j_gene: TRBJ2-2; CDR3nt: TGTGCCAGCAGCTTGGGACAAACGAACACCGGGGAGCTGTTTTTT; CDR3aa: CASSLGQTNTGELFF
abundance: few; v_gene: TRBV19; d_gene: NA; j_gene: TRBJ1-1; CDR3nt: TGTGCCAGTAGTGTTCAGGGTGTACGGGTCACTGAAGCTTTCTTT; CDR3aa: CASSVQGVRVTEAFF
abundance: few; v_gene: TRBV2; d_gene: NA; j_gene: TRBJ1-1; CDR3nt: TGTGCCAGCAGTGGGTTATCGGGCGCCAGGGGTGAAGCTTTCTTT; CDR3aa: CASSGLSGARGEAFF
abundance: NA; v_gene: TRBV19; d_gene: NA; j_gene: TRBJ1-1; CDR3nt: TGTGCCAGTAGTATCTGGGGAGGGAACACTGAAGCTTTCTTT; CDR3aa: CASSIWGGNTEAFF
abundance: NA; v_gene: TRBV20-1; d_gene: NA; j_gene: TRBJ1-5; CDR3nt: TGCAGTGCTAGTGGGCAGGGTTATAGCAATCAGCCCCAGCATTTT; CDR3aa: CSASGQGYSNQPQHF
abundance: NA; v_gene: TRBV24-1; d_gene: TRBD1; j_gene: TRBJ2-1; CDR3nt: TGTGCCACCAGTGACCAGGGGACAGGGGCCTCCAATGAGCAGTTCTTC; CDR3aa: CATSDQGTGASNEQFF
abundance: NA; v_gene: TRBV3-1/TRBV3-2; d_gene: NA; j_gene: TRBJ1-2; CDR3nt: TGTGCCAGCAGCCAAGATCCGGGGGACTTCTATGGCTACACCTTC; CDR3aa: CASSQDPGDFYGYTF
abundance: NA; v_gene: TRBV9; d_gene: NA; j_gene: TRBJ1-4; CDR3nt: TGTGCCAGCAGCTCAACCAGGACAGCGAATGAAAAACTGTTTTTT; CDR3aa: CASSSTRTANEKLFF
abundance: once; v_gene: TRBV2; d_gene: TRBD2; j_gene: TRBJ2-1; CDR3nt: TGTGCCAGTCTTAGACTAGCGGGATTACCCAATGAGCAGTTCTTC; CDR3aa: CASLRLAGLPNEQFF
abundance: NA; v_gene: TRBV6-5; d_gene: NA; j_gene: TRBJ1-1; CDR3nt: TGTGCCAGCAGTTACTCAGGGGGACGAGAAGCTTTCTTT; CDR3aa: CASSYSGGREAFF
abundance: NA; v_gene: TRBV18; d_gene: TRBD1; j_gene: TRBJ1-6; CDR3nt: TGTGCCAGCTCACCTTTACAGGGGGCAAATTCACCCCTCCACTTT; CDR3aa: CASSPLQGANSPLHF
abundance: NA; v_gene: TRBV9; d_gene: NA; j_gene: TRBJ1-3; CDR3nt: TGTGCCAGCAGCGGGCAGGGAATTCTTGGAAACACCATATATTTT; CDR3aa: CASSGQGILGNTIYF
abundance: NA; v_gene: TRBV19; d_gene: NA; j_gene: TRBJ2-1; CDR3nt: TGTGCCAGTAGTTCCCGGGCGGACACGTACAATGAGCAGTTCTTC; CDR3aa: CASSSRADTYNEQFF
abundance: NA; v_gene: TRBV6-5; d_gene: NA; j_gene: TRBJ2-1; CDR3nt: TGTGCCAGCGGGGAGACCAGTCTCTCCTACAATGAGCAGTTCTTC; CDR3aa: CASGETSLSYNEQFF
abundance: NA; v_gene: TRBV11-3; d_gene: TRBD2; j_gene: TRBJ2-5; CDR3nt: TGTGCCAGCAGCTTCCGCGCGGGAGGGCCGGGGGAGACCCAGTACTTC; CDR3aa: CASSFRAGGPGETQYF
abundance: NA; v_gene: TRBV28; d_gene: NA; j_gene: TRBJ1-1; CDR3nt: TGTGCCGGAGGGCCCGGAGGGCTAATGAACACTGAAGCTTTCTTT; CDR3aa: CAGGPGGLMNTEAFF
abundance: NA; v_gene: TRBV7-2; d_gene: TRBD2; j_gene: TRBJ2-1; CDR3nt: TGTGCCAGCAGCTCCAGTGTTAGCGGGCACAATGAGCAGTTCTTC; CDR3aa: CASSSSVSGHNEQFF
abundance: NA; v_gene: TRBV4-1; d_gene: TRBD1; j_gene: TRBJ2-5; CDR3nt: TGCGCCAGCAGCCAGGGACAGGACTTGGAGACCCAGTACTTC; CDR3aa: CASSQGQDLETQYF
abundance: NA; v_gene: TRBV6-6; d_gene: NA; j_gene: TRBJ1-1; CDR3nt: TGTGCCAGCAGGGAGACAGGTGAAGCTTTCTTT; CDR3aa: CASRETGEAFF
abundance: NA; v_gene: TRBV5-1; d_gene: TRBD2; j_gene: TRBJ2-1; CDR3nt: TGCGCCAGCAGCCGGGAGGGGTCGGGAGTGATCAATGAGCAGTTCTTC; CDR3aa: CASSREGSGVINEQFF
abundance: NA; v_gene: TRBV27; d_gene: NA; j_gene: TRBJ2-3; CDR3nt: TGTGCCAGCAGTTTATTGGCTCGAGATACGCAGTATTTT; CDR3aa: CASSLLARDTQYF
abundance: once; v_gene: TRBV18; d_gene: TRBD2; j_gene: TRBJ2-5; CDR3nt: TGTGCCAGCTCACCACTCGGACGGACTAGCGGGGGCAACCAAGAGACCCAGTACTTC; CDR3aa: CASSPLGRTSGGNQETQYF
abundance: NA; v_gene: TRBV19; d_gene: NA; j_gene: TRBJ1-2; CDR3nt: TGTGCCAGTAGTATTCCTGGGGGCGCGATGTACTATGGCTACACCTTC; CDR3aa: CASSIPGGAMYYGYTF
abundance: once; v_gene: TRBV12-3/TRBV12-4; d_gene: NA; j_gene: TRBJ1-2; CDR3nt: TGTGCCAGCAGTTTTACAGGGCAGAATGGCTACACCTTC; CDR3aa: CASSFTGQNGYTF
abundance: NA; v_gene: TRBV29-1; d_gene: TRBD1; j_gene: TRBJ1-5; CDR3nt: TGCAGCGTGGACACAGGGGGCAATCAGCCCCAGCATTTT; CDR3aa: CSVDTGGNQPQHF
abundance: once; v_gene: TRBV3-1/TRBV3-2; d_gene: TRBD2; j_gene: TRBJ2-1; CDR3nt: TGTGCCAGCAGCCAATCGGGGGGACAGGGACTAGCGGGAGGCTACAATGAGCAGTTCTTC; CDR3aa: CASSQSGGQGLAGGYNEQFF
abundance: NA; v_gene: TRBV29-1; d_gene: TRBD2; j_gene: TRBJ2-1; CDR3nt: TGCAGCGTTAAGCGGGAGGGGGGCAATGAGCAGTTCTTC; CDR3aa: CSVKREGGNEQFF
abundance: once; v_gene: TRBV15; d_gene: NA; j_gene: TRBJ1-5; CDR3nt: TGTGCCACCAGCTTCCAGACTCGCCAGCCCCAGCATTTT; CDR3aa: CATSFQTRQPQHF